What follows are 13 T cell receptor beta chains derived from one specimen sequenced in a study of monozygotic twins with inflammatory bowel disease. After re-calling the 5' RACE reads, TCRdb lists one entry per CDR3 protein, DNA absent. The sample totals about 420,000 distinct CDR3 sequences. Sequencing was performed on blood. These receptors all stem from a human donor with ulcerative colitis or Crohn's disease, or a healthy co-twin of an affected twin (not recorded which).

CDR3: CASSLGGWLEDPNEQFF. The chain combines TRBV7-9 with TRBJ2-1; TCRdb lists TRBD2, though no DNA is available to test this call. The germline CDR1 and CDR2 sequences are SEHNR and FQNEAQ (reference sequence). The CDR3 totals 17 residues. The variable domain in full, completed from reference TRBV7-9 and TRBJ2-1, reads DTGVSQNPRHKITKRGQNVTFRCDPISEHNRLYWYRQTLGQGPEFLTYFQNEAQLEKSRLLSDRFSAERPKGSFSTLEIQRTEQGDSAMYLCASSLGGWLEDPNEQFFGPGTRLTVL.

CDR3 sequence: CASSRLVGHGYTF. J is TRBJ1-2 and V is TRBV12-3 or TRBV12-4; with no DNA, the TCRdb D assignment of TRBD1 cannot be verified. This CDR3 has 13 residues.

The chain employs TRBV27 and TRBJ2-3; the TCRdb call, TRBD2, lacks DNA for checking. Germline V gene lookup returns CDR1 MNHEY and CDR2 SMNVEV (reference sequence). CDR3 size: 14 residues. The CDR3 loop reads CASSLGRAVDTQYF.

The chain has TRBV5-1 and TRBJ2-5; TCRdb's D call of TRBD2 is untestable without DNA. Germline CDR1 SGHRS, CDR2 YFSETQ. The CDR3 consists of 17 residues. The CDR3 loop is CASSLVVQGSGQETQYF.

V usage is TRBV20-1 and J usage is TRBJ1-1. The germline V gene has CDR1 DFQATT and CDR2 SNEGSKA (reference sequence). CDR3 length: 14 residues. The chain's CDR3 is CSAIGGAGNTEAFF.

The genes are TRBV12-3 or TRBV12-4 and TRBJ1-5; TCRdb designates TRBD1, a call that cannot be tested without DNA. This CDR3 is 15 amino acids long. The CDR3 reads CASSFGGSGNQPQHF.

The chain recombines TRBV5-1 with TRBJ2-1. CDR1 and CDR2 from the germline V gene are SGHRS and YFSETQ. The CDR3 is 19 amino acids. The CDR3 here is CASSLRIPTRLSSYNEQFF.

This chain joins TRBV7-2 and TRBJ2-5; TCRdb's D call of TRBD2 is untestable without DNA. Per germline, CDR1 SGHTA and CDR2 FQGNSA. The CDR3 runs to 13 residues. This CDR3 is CASSARVGETQYF.

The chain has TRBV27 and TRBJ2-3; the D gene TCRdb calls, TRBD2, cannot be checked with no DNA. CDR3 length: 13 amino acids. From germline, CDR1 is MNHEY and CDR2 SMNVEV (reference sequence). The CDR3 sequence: CASSKREGDTQYF.

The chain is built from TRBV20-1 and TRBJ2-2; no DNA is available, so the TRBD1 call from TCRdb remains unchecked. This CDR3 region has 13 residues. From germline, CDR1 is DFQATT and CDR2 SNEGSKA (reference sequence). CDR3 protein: CSATAGGSGVLFF.

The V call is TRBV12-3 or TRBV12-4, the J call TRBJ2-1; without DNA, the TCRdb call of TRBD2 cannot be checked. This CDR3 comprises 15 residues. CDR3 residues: CASSLRGGFYNEQFF.

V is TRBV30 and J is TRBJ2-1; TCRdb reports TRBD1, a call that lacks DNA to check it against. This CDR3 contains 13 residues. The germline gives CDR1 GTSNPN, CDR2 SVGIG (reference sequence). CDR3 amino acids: CAWSGRRGNEQFF.

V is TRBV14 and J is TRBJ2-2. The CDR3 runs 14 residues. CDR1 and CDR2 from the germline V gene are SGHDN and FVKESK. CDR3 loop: CASSQVRVTGELFF.